This T cell receptor beta chain was recovered during a study of cytomegalovirus exposure and HLA in healthy donors. Amplification used 60 Vbeta primers and 13 Jbeta primers. Generated by immunoSEQ multiplex PCR, the TCRdb table keeps only in-frame clones and is missing some. The data contain tens of thousands of clones, nearly 85% of them singletons. Overall study results and limits: Some V segments, including TRBV6-2 and TRBV6-3, were excluded as indistinguishable.

While unrecorded immune exposures were likely, the donors were nominally healthy when sampled. As to this clone: Its target is not known.

The CDR3 has 15 amino acids. V was pared by 4 bases and J by 1 base, with 10 bases between. Germline V gene sequence: CDR1 SGHTA, CDR2 FQGNSA. The J gene is TRBJ1-4, the V gene TRBV7-2; TRBD1 might be the D (6 bases). The sequence came from a man aged 30 to 39 in good health and CMV-seronegative. The sample was PBMCs. CDR3 residues: CASSYQQGTNEKLFF. CDR3 DNA sequence: TGTGCCAGCAGCTACCAACAGGGAACTAATGAAAAACTGTTTTTT.